This TCR beta chain was recorded in a study of OX40 agonist ivuxolimab in advanced cancers. Broadly, across the study: Ivuxolimab, which targeted the costimulatory receptor OX40 (CD134), was an agonistic, fully human IgG2 monoclonal antibody. Intravenous ivuxolimab was administered to patients every 2 weeks at six dose levels: 0.01, 0.1, 0.3, 1.5, 3 and 10 mg/kg. Among the roughly 52 dose-escalation patients, some 20 had hepatocellular carcinoma, approximately 15 melanoma, 9 renal cell carcinoma and 9 head and neck cancer. A male proportion of almost 85% and a mean age of roughly 55 years, ranging from 23 to 79, were recorded for the dose-escalation cohort. Prior anti-PD-1, anti-PD-L1 or anti-CTLA-4 therapy was permitted, and checkpoint inhibitors had been received by about 44% of dose-escalation patients. Partial responses occurred in three dose-escalation patients, of whom one had hepatocellular carcinoma and two had cutaneous melanoma. The purpose of peripheral TCRbeta sequencing was to test whether ivuxolimab changed TCR sequence diversity and led to clonal T-cell expansion. The paper describes the monotherapy dose-escalation part (N of about 57 patients) of the phase I trial of ivuxolimab.

Patients with a history of autoimmune disease or receiving systemic immunosuppression were excluded from the trial. In every dose cohort, peripheral blood was drawn for TCR sequencing at baseline, cycle 4 day 1, and cycle 7 day 1. The samples were taken from a phase I, first-in-human, multicenter, open-label dose-escalation trial of ivuxolimab. Adults with locally advanced or metastatic melanoma, renal cell, hepatocellular, or head and neck squamous cell carcinoma were enrolled in the trial. Before TCR sequencing, CD4+ T cells and CD8+ T cells were sorted from peripheral blood as separate populations. The V end loses 6 bases and the J end loses 1 base, and a stretch of 17 bases separates them. The cysteine opens and the phenylalanine closes a CDR3 of 16 amino acids. Only CDR3 DNA remains: 48 bases, in frame from the first base. Taken from the germline V gene, the CDR1 and CDR2 loops are MDHEN and SYDVKM.

Genomic DNA was extracted from sorted cells for sequencing of the TCRbeta CDR3 region. TCRbeta CDR3 regions were sequenced using the immunoSEQ Assay. TCRdb stores this immuneACCESS table with in-frame sequences only. Part of the clones is absent; in the studies checked, under half of the shortfall reflects unresolved V genes, and no reason is known for the rest. The sample table holds tens of thousands of clones, of which 91% were seen once. The ten largest account for roughly 4.4% of the sample. Beyond this particular receptor, the publication reports: In partial responders in the 0.1-3.0 mg/kg groups, normalized peripheral clonal expansion was found to be among the lowest, especially among CD8+ T cells. Low levels of normalized T-cell clonal expansion were also shown by some nonresponding patients. At doses of 0.1 to 3.0 mg/kg, clonal expansion of both CD4+ and CD8+ blood T cells was observed from baseline to week 6. On average, CD8+ T cells showed more expanded clones than CD4+ T cells after ivuxolimab. Antigen specificity was not determined for the clonally expanded peripheral T cells.

Notes on this clone: Its antigen is still unknown. No much larger clone exists at a distance of one base, and base qualities are not known.

This receptor was obtained from an adult with an advanced solid tumor such as melanoma, head and neck, liver or kidney cancer. This chain is built from TRBV28 and TRBJ2-3; the D segment could be TRBD2, given 6 matching bases. Specimen: CD4+ or CD8+ T cells sorted from blood, collected in a trial of the OX40 agonist ivuxolimab. The CDR3 protein sequence reads: CASSFPREQGTDTQYF. In nucleotides, the sequence is TGTGCCAGCAGCTTCCCTCGGGAGCAGGGCACAGATACGCAGTATTTT.